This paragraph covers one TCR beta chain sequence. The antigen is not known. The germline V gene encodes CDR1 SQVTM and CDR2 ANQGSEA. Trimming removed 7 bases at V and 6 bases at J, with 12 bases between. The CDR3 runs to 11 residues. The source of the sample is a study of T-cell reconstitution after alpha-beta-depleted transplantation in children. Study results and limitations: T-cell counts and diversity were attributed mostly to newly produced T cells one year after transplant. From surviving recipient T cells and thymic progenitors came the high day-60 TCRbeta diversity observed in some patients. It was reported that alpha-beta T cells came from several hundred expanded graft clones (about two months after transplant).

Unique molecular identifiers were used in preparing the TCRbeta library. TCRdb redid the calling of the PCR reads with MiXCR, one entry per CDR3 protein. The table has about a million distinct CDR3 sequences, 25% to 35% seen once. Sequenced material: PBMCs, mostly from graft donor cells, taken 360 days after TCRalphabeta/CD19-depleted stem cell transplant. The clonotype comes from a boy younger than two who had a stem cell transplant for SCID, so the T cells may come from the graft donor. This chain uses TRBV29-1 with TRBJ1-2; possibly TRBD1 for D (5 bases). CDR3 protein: CSAERGDGYTF. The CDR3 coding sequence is TGCAGCGCAGAAAGAGGGGATGGCTACACCTTC.